What follows are 3 T cell receptor beta chains derived from one specimen sequenced in a study of tumor and adjacent non-tumor tissue in lung cancer. No cell sorting was done before RNA was extracted from the tissue. Three rounds of nested PCR, following a modified ARM-PCR protocol, produced the TCRbeta library. A single record per CDR3 protein comes from TCRdb applying MiXCR to the multiplex PCR reads. The repertoire holds some 74,000 distinct CDR3 sequences, roughly 72% seen once, with 8% to 10% in the top ten. The sample comprised lung tumor tissue. The receptors shown here come from a woman aged 40 to 50 with non-small cell lung cancer.

Concerning this clonotype: At one end, the junction sequence differs from germline, possibly due to a read error. The chain combines TRBV4-1 with TRBJ2-5; the D is unclear. The CDR3 has 15 amino acids. CDR1 and CDR2 (germline): MGHRA, YSYEKL. CDR3 in amino acids: CAGSLGSTRPGTQYF. The CDR3 DNA reads TGCGCCGGCAGCCTTGGGTCCACAAGACCAGGGACCCAGTACTTC.

About this clonotype: At one of its ends the junction is not consistent with the germline gene, which may arise from a read error. The chain employs TRBV4-2 and TRBJ2-2; 12 nucleotides line up with TRBD2. The CDR3 extends over 16 amino acids. Germline CDR1 LGHNA, CDR2 YNFKEQ. CDR3 in amino acids: CASSQCLAGGQGEMFF. CDR3 DNA: TGTGCCAGCAGCCAATGCCTAGCGGGGGGGCAAGGGGAGATGTTTTTT.

This clonotype appeared a few times. This sequence joins TRBV7-9 and TRBJ1-4, with D possibly TRBD1 on 6 matching bases. The germline V and J ends were trimmed by 3 bases and 3 bases, with 20 bases remaining between them. The germline V gene encodes CDR1 SEHNR and CDR2 FQNEAQ (reference sequence). This CDR3 region has 18 residues. For the CDR3, the DNA is TGTGCCAGCAGCTTCGTGCGCACTGAGGGGGTTGCTAATGAAAAACTGTTTTTT. Translated: CASSFVRTEGVANEKLFF.